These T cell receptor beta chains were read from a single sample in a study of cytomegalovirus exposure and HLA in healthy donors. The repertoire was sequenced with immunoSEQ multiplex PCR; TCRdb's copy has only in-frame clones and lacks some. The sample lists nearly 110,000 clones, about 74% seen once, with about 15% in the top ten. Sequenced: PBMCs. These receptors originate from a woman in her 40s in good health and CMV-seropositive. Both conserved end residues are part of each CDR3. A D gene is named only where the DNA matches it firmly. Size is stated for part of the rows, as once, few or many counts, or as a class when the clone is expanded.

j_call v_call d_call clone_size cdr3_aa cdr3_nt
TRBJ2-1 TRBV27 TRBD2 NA CASSSGGGAYGEQFF TGTGCCAGCAGTTCCGGCGGGGGGGCCTACGGGGAGCAGTTCTTC
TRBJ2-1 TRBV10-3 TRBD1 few CAISGPRDSVLTTYNEQFF TGTGCCATCAGTGGTCCCCGGGACAGCGTCCTTACTACCTACAATGAGCAGTTCTTC
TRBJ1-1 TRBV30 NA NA CAWQGDTEAFF TGTGCCTGGCAAGGGGACACTGAAGCTTTCTTT
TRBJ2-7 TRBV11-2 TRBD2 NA CASSLVRLAGNHEQYF TGTGCCAGCAGCTTAGTTAGGCTAGCGGGAAATCACGAGCAGTACTTC
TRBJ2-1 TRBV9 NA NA CASSIRGDSYNEQFF TGTGCCAGCAGCATCAGGGGAGACTCCTACAATGAGCAGTTCTTC
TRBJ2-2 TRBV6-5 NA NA CASSMQAGELFF TGTGCCAGCAGTATGCAGGCCGGGGAGCTGTTTTTT
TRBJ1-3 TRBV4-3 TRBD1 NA CASSQGTEERGNTIYF TGCGCCAGCAGCCAGGGGACAGAGGAAAGAGGAAACACCATATATTTT
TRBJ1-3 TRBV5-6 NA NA CASSLVRSSGNTIYF TGTGCCAGCAGCTTGGTCCGGTCCTCTGGAAACACCATATATTTT
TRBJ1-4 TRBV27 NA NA CASSSLGGGGEKLFF TGTGCCAGCAGTTCTTTAGGGGGGGGCGGTGAAAAACTGTTTTTT
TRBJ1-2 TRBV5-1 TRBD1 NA CASSLPGTAYDGYTF TGCGCCAGCAGCTTACCCGGGACAGCTTACGATGGCTACACCTTC
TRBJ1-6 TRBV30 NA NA CAWSVPGNSPLHF TGTGCCTGGAGTGTACCGGGGAATTCACCCCTCCACTTT
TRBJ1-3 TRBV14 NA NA CASSNPGNNRGNTIYF TGTGCCAGCAGCAATCCCGGGAACAATAGAGGAAACACCATATATTTT
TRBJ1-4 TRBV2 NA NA CASSGRVDGEKLFF TGTGCCAGCAGTGGGAGGGTGGACGGTGAAAAACTGTTTTTT
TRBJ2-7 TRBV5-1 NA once CASSLGGDINEQYF TGCGCCAGCAGCTTGGGAGGCGATATAAACGAGCAGTACTTC
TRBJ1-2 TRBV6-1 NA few CASIIQGINYGYTF TGTGCCAGCATCATACAGGGAATCAACTATGGCTACACCTTC
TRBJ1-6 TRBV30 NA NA CAWRRGHYNSPLHF TGTGCCTGGAGGCGAGGACACTATAATTCACCCCTCCACTTT
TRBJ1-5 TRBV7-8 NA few CASSLARGTQHF TGTGCCAGCAGCTTAGCGCGGGGTACCCAGCATTTT
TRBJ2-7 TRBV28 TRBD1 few CASSFRQGLNEQYF TGTGCCAGCAGTTTTAGACAGGGGTTAAACGAGCAGTACTTC
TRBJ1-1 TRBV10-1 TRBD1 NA CATLTGTNTEAFF TGCGCCACGTTGACAGGGACGAACACTGAAGCTTTCTTT
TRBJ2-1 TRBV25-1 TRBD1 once CASRGTGKGEQFF TGTGCCAGCAGAGGGACAGGGAAGGGCGAGCAGTTCTTC
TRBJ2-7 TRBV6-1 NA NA CASSERTASRTPYEQYF TGTGCCAGCAGTGAAAGGACAGCATCAAGAACCCCCTACGAGCAGTACTTC
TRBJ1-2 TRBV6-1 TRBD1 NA CASSEGGGRTGNYGYTF TGTGCCAGCAGTGAAGGAGGGGGCCGGACAGGAAACTATGGCTACACCTTC
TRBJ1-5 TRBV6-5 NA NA CASSPGQHERPQHF TGTGCCAGCAGTCCCGGACAGCATGAACGGCCCCAGCATTTT
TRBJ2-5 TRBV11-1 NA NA CASSLGRRETQYF TGTGCCAGCAGCTTAGGGCGGAGGGAGACCCAGTACTTC
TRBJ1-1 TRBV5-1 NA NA CASSPWSQVNTEAFF TGCGCCAGCAGCCCATGGTCCCAGGTGAACACTGAAGCTTTCTTT
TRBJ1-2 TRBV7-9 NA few CASSFEAPGLPRDGYTF TGTGCCAGCAGCTTCGAGGCACCGGGACTTCCTAGGGATGGCTACACCTTC
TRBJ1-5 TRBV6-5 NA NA CASRPDSSNQPQHF TGTGCCAGCAGGCCCGACAGTAGCAATCAGCCCCAGCATTTT
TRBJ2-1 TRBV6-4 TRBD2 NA CAKPSGGAYFQFF TGTGCCAAACCCAGCGGGGGGGCTTATTTTCAGTTCTTC
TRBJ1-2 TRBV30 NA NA CAWTAGAVNYGYTF TGTGCCTGGACGGCAGGCGCTGTAAACTATGGCTACACCTTC
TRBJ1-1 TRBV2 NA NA CASSDHPLGRTEAFF TGTGCCAGCAGTGATCATCCCCTCGGGAGGACTGAAGCTTTCTTT
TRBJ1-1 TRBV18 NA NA CASLRNRDTEAFF TGTGCCAGCCTAAGGAACCGGGACACTGAAGCTTTCTTT
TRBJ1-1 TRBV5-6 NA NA CASSLGSLYMNTEAFF TGTGCCAGCAGCTTGGGGTCCTTATACATGAACACTGAAGCTTTCTTT
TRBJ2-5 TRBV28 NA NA CASGGTWETQYF TGTGCCAGCGGGGGCACCTGGGAGACCCAGTACTTC
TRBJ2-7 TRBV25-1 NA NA CASRAAGTYEQYF TGTGCCAGCCGTGCTGCGGGTACCTACGAGCAGTACTTC
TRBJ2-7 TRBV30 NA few CAWSDGSSYEQYF TGTGCCTGGAGTGATGGCAGTTCCTACGAGCAGTACTTC
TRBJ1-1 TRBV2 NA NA CASRETDLNTEAFF TGTGCCAGCAGAGAGACAGACCTGAACACTGAAGCTTTCTTT
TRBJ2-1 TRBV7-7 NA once CASSLIATDYNEQFF TGTGCTAGCAGCTTAATAGCGACCGACTACAATGAGCAGTTCTTC
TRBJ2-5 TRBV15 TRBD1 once CATGRPGQGGETQYF TGTGCCACCGGCAGGCCCGGACAGGGAGGAGAGACCCAGTACTTC
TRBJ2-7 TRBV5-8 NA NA CASSLQGYEQYF TGTGCCAGCAGCCTTCAGGGCTACGAGCAGTACTTC
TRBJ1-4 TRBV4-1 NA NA CASSQDEVLTNEKLFF TGCGCCAGCAGCCAAGATGAGGTATTAACTAATGAAAAACTGTTTTTT
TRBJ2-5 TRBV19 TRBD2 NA CASSTGGETQYF TGTGCCAGTAGTACGGGAGGAGAGACCCAGTACTTC
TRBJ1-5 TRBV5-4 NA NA CASSRDSNQPQHF TGTGCCAGCAGCCGAGATAGCAATCAGCCCCAGCATTTT
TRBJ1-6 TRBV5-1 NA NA CASSSDSRKASHNSPLHF TGCGCCAGCAGCTCGGACTCCCGGAAGGCCTCCCATAATTCACCCCTCCACTTT
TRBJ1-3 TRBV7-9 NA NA CASGGHASSGNTIYF TGTGCCAGCGGAGGTCACGCGAGCTCTGGAAACACCATATATTTT
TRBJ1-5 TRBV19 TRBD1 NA CASSIGDRVNQPQHF TGTGCCAGTAGTATAGGGGACAGGGTCAATCAGCCCCAGCATTTT
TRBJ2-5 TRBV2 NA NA CASTIVETQYF TGTGCCAGCACTATAGTCGAGACCCAGTACTTC
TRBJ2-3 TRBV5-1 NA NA CASRRDSPSTDTQYF TGCGCCAGCAGGCGGGACAGCCCTAGCACAGATACGCAGTATTTT
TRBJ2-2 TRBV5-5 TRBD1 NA CASSPATGHTGELFF TGTGCCAGCAGCCCCGCGACAGGGCACACCGGGGAGCTGTTTTTT
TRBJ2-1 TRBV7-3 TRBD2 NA CASSLGGGTSDLFF TGTGCCAGCAGCTTAGGAGGGGGGACTAGCGACTTGTTCTTC
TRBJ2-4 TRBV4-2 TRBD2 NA CASSRDSGGALNIQYF TGTGCCAGCAGCCGTGATAGCGGGGGGGCCTTGAACATTCAGTACTTC
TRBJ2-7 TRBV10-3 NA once CAISERLENEQYF TGTGCCATCAGTGAGCGACTAGAGAACGAGCAGTACTTC
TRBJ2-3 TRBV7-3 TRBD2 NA CASSAGLAGSTDTQYF TGTGCCAGCAGCGCTGGACTAGCGGGGAGCACAGATACGCAGTATTTT
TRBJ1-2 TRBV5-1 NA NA CASSLWALTDGYTF TGCGCCAGCAGCTTGTGGGCCCTAACGGATGGCTACACCTTC
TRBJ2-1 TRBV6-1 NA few CASTHRDTSYNEQFF TGTGCCAGCACCCACCGGGACACATCCTACAATGAGCAGTTCTTC
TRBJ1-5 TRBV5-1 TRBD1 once CASSWTGNGNQPQHF TGCGCCAGCAGCTGGACAGGGAATGGCAATCAGCCCCAGCATTTT